The T cell receptor beta chain under discussion was sequenced for a study of shared clonotypes between healthy human individuals. Study details: A donor's plate count was three for CD4 naive and three for CD4 memory; CD8 naive had two and CD8 memory one.

None of the donors, who were healthy HIV-negative adults, had recently had acute infections or vaccinations. Methods used by the authors: Junction-only immunoSEQ sequences carried no quality scores, so filtering differed. Produced via immunoSEQ multiplex PCR; TCRdb's table is partial and in-frame only. V, J and clone size reflect that table, while D and trimming were determined from the DNA. The sample consists of more than 80,000 clones, 67% of them appearing once. Germline V gene sequence: CDR1 SGHTA, CDR2 FQGTGA. Trimming took 2 bases from V and 7 from J; bases not matched to a gene: 8. CDR3 length: 14 residues.

This chain connects TRBV7-3 to TRBJ2-7; 7 bases align to TRBD1. This TCR was recovered from a man under 40 in good health. Sequencing was done on a sample of memory CD8+ T cells sorted from blood. Subset here: CD45RO+ cells pooled with CCR7-negative TemRA cells. CDR3 sequence: CASSLLQGVWEQYF. The CDR3 nucleotides read TGTGCCAGCAGCTTATTGCAGGGGGTGTGGGAGCAGTACTTC. Variable domain in full (rest from reference TRBV7-3 and TRBJ2-7): GAGVSQTPSNKVTEKGKYVELRCDPISGHTALYWYRQSLGQGPEFLIYFQGTGAADDSGLPNDRFFAVRPEGSVSTLKIQRTERGDSAVYLCASSLLQGVWEQYFGPGTRLTVT.